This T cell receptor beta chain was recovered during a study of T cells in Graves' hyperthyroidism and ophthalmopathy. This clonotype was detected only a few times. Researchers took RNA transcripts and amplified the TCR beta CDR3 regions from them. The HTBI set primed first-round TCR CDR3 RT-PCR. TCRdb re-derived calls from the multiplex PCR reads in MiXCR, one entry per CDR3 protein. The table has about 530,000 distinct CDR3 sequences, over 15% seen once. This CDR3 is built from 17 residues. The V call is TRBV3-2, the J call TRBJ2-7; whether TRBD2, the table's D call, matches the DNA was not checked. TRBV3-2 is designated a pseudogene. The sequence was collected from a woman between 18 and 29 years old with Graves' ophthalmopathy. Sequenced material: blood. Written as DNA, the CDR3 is TGTGCCAGCACCCCCATTGACCCTAGCGGGAGAGTCTACGAGCAGTACTTC. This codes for CASTPIDPSGRVYEQYF.